This is a list of T cell receptor beta chains from one sample in a study of T cells in Graves' hyperthyroidism and ophthalmopathy. TCRdb used MiXCR to reprocess the multiplex PCR reads, holding one entry per CDR3 protein. The profile shows about 560,000 distinct CDR3 sequences, 16% of them singletons. What was sequenced was blood. Receptor source: a woman aged 18 to 35 with Graves' hyperthyroidism. The CDR3 runs from the conserved cysteine through the conserved F or W.

J gene | V gene | CDR3 protein
TRBJ2-5 | TRBV12-3/TRBV12-4 | CASSWGPWGIQETQYF
TRBJ2-2 | TRBV4-3 | CASSLLMRTSRAGELFF
TRBJ2-1 | TRBV20-1 | CSVDRGPYNEQFF
TRBJ2-7 | TRBV27 | CASSHGSGGLYEQYF
TRBJ2-7 | TRBV3-1 | CASSPRELAFSYEQYF
TRBJ2-3 | TRBV7-9 | CASNLGLDTQYF
TRBJ2-1 | TRBV20-1 | CSASGGAGLREQFF
TRBJ2-5 | TRBV20-1 | CSARGGTGVETQYF
TRBJ1-1 | TRBV5-1 | CASSIDRPSGGTEAFF
TRBJ2-5 | TRBV7-8 | CASSLRGREYETQYF
TRBJ2-5 | TRBV20-1 | CSTLRVDQETQYF
TRBJ1-2 | TRBV2 | CARRGYTF
TRBJ1-4 | TRBV27 | CASGTQEGPNEKLFF
TRBJ2-1 | TRBV3-1 | CASSQESGQRNEQFF
TRBJ2-1 | TRBV11-1 | CASSLPGTSGGLNEQFF
TRBJ2-1 | TRBV19 | CASTPTGTINEQFF
TRBJ2-4 | TRBV28 | CASSLLAWGVGSKNIQYF
TRBJ1-2 | TRBV6-1 | CASLLWGGHYGYTF
TRBJ2-4 | TRBV28 | CASSPRTLAKNIQYF
TRBJ2-3 | TRBV12-3/TRBV12-4 | CASSLAGPFTDTQYF
TRBJ2-3 | TRBV6-1 | CASSAGWADEYF
TRBJ2-2 | TRBV6-1 | CASSGLAGGRTGELFF
TRBJ1-3 | TRBV2 | CASGERTGSLSGNTIYF
TRBJ2-7 | TRBV6-1 | CASSTGTGGAGEQYF
TRBJ1-3 | TRBV12-3/TRBV12-4 | CASSFPGYSGNTIYF
TRBJ1-5 | TRBV28 | CASSSDRGNQPQHF
TRBJ1-1 | TRBV10-3 | CAISEPPTGELNTEAFF
TRBJ2-3 | TRBV11-2 | CASSSGRVFTDTQYF
TRBJ2-2 | TRBV2 | CASIREGQAGELFF
TRBJ2-1 | TRBV10-3 | CAISVSPGTSGRADNEQFF
TRBJ1-5 | TRBV3-1 | CASSLENQPQHF
TRBJ1-2 | TRBV29-1 | CSVGAGSYGYTF
TRBJ2-5 | TRBV9 | CASSVRDGIQETQYF
TRBJ2-7 | TRBV5-1 | CASSPTRTASYEQYF
TRBJ1-1 | TRBV11-2 | CASSLEQQGYTEAFF
TRBJ2-1 | TRBV7-9 | CASSLGVLGFEQFF
TRBJ2-5 | TRBV20-1 | CSASVGAQSETRYF
TRBJ1-5 | TRBV9 | CASGRSGQPQHF
TRBJ1-1 | TRBV5-1 | CASSREGRGSNTEAFF
TRBJ2-7 | TRBV6-5 | CASSYPRGHLGDEQYF
TRBJ2-3 | TRBV28 | CASRQLAAPTDTQYF
TRBJ1-2 | TRBV24-1 | CATSDLRPGSILNYGYTF
TRBJ1-2 | TRBV5-1 | CASSTRTGGAVYGYTF
TRBJ2-1 | TRBV18 | CASSPQVGGTSYNEQFF
TRBJ2-1 | TRBV30 | CAWSVRSREQFF
TRBJ2-7 | TRBV5-1 | CASSHGGGGDYEQYF
TRBJ1-1 | TRBV4-2 | CASSQPVNTEAFF
TRBJ2-7 | TRBV20-1 | CSASPRGGLGQYF